The clone carrying this TCR beta chain was counted only a few times. Its antigen is unknown. Trimming took 5 bases from V and 10 from J, leaving 21 bases between them. This CDR3 is 15 amino acids long. Germline values: CDR1 MDHEN, CDR2 SYDVKM. The TCR beta CDR3 regions underwent amplification using RNA transcripts as the source. Primed by the HTBI set, a first-round RT-PCR was run on the TCR CDR3. Via MiXCR, TCRdb re-called the multiplex PCR reads, giving one row per CDR3 protein. This sample has around 340,000 distinct CDR3 sequences, with 15% to 20% found just once. The data were taken from a study of T cells in Graves' hyperthyroidism and ophthalmopathy. Study-level results: Ophthalmopathy cases were set apart from stable hyperthyroidism by a 13 V-J model.

This receptor was taken from a woman between 45 and 65 years old with Graves' hyperthyroidism. Material: blood. The chain links TRBV28 to TRBJ2-1; the D gene is possibly TRBD1 (5 bases). CDR3 residues: CASSPGRALGGEQFF. The CDR3 nucleotides are TGTGCCAGCAGTCCGGGCAGGGCCCTTGGTGGCGAGCAGTTCTTC.